Reported below is one TCR beta chain. The antigen remains undetermined. These data are taken from a study of T cells in Graves' hyperthyroidism and ophthalmopathy. The investigators amplified TCR beta CDR3 regions from RNA transcripts. The study used the HTBI primer set for a first-round RT-PCR of the TCR CDR3. One entry per CDR3 protein results from TCRdb running MiXCR on the multiplex PCR reads. The data hold over 300,000 distinct CDR3 sequences, with about 15% observed a single time. Study outcomes and limitations: In blood, most of the thyroid clonotypes expanded above 0.001 were also present.

Aged 18 to 65, the patients had hyperthyroidism that was newly diagnosed and had lasted under 2 months. CDR3 size: 17 residues. The V segment lost 4 bases and the J segment 7 bases; nucleotides outside the gene matches: 15. CDR1 is MGHRA and CDR2 is YSYEKL in the germline V gene. This TCR was recovered from a woman in her sixties or seventies with Graves' hyperthyroidism. Sequencing was performed on blood. The V call is TRBV4-1, the J call TRBJ2-1; 8 bases align to TRBD2. The CDR3: CASSRGNFGRAWNEQFF. The CDR3 bases are TGCGCCAGCAGCCGGGGTAATTTCGGGAGGGCCTGGAATGAGCAGTTCTTC.